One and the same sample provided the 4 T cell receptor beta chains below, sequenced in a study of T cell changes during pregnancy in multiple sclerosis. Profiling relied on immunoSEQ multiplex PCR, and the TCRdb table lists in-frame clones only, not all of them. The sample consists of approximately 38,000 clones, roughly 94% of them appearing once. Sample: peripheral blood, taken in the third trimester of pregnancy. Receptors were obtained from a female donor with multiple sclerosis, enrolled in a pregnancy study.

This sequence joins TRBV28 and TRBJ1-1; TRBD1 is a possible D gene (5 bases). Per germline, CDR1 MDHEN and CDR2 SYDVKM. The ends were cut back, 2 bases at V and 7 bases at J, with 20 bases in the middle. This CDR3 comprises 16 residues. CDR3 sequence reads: CASSLAQGTGGLEAFF. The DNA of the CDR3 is TGTGCCAGCAGTTTAGCACAAGGGACGGGAGGACTTGAAGCTTTCTTT.

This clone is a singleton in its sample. The CDR3: CASSPRLTGAGGELFF. The CDR3 bases are TGTGCCAGCAGCCCTCGACTCACAGGGGCTGGCGGGGAGCTGTTTTTT. This chain links TRBV7-9 with TRBJ2-2; 7 bases match TRBD1. J lost 7 bases, V lost 5 bases, and 13 bases had no gene match. This CDR3 has 16 residues. Germline CDR1 SEHNR, CDR2 FQNEAQ (reference sequence).

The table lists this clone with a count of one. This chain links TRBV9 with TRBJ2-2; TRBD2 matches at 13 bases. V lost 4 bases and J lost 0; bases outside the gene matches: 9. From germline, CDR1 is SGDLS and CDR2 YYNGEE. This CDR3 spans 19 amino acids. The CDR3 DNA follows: TGTGCCAGCAGCACCCACCTGACTAGCGGGGGGCCGAACACCGGGGAGCTGTTTTTT. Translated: CASSTHLTSGGPNTGELFF.

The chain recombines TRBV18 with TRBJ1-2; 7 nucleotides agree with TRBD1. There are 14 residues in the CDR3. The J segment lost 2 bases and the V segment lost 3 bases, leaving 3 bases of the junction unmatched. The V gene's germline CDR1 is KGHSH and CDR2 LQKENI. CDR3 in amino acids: CASSPGTVNYGYTF. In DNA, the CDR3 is TGTGCCAGCTCACCCGGGACAGTCAACTATGGCTACACCTTC. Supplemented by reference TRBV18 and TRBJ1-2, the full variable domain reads NAGVMQNPRHLVRRRGQEARLRCSPMKGHSHVYWYRQLPEEGLKFMVYLQKENIIDESGMPKERFSAEFPKEGPSILRIQQVVRGDSAAYFCASSPGTVNYGYTFGSGTRLTVV.